This T cell receptor beta chain was found in a study of shared clonotypes between healthy human individuals. Study-wide results and limits: Shared clonotypes across all four donors exceeded non-shared ones in generation probability.

Comments on this clone: Its antigen is unidentified.

Only CD45RO-negative cells positively selected for CCR7 counted as naive CD8 cells, so terminally differentiated effector memory CD45RA+ cells were excluded. The study drew all its donors from Caucasian adults living in Nashville, Tennessee. Every subset's genomic DNA went evenly onto several immunoSEQ plates. Measured with immunoSEQ multiplex PCR; TCRdb has only the in-frame clones, and not every one. The data show about 870,000 clones, more than 85% seen once. This clonotype originated in a man aged 25-45 years in good health. Specimen: naive CD8+ T cells sorted from blood.

The CDR3 sequence is CATLSGTSGPLEQFF. The CDR3 region has the DNA TGTGCCACTTTAAGCGGGACTAGCGGCCCTCTTGAGCAGTTCTTC. The genes are TRBV27 and TRBJ2-1; 11 nucleotides match TRBD2. CDR1 and CDR2 (germline): MNHEY, SMNVEV (reference sequence). V shed 10 bases, J shed 9 bases, and the junction held 14 bases outside the gene matches. This CDR3 has 15 residues.